Listed here are 13 T cell receptor beta chains from one sample, sequenced in a study of cytomegalovirus exposure and HLA in healthy donors. The PCR used 60 Vbeta and 13 Jbeta primers. The assay was immunoSEQ multiplex PCR, and TCRdb's table has in-frame clones only and misses some. This table lists 87,000 or so clones. The specimen sequenced was PBMCs. The receptors were gathered from a man aged 45-60 years in good health and CMV-seropositive.

The chain is built from TRBV7-8 and TRBJ1-5; a weak D match, TRBD1 (6 bases). This CDR3 has 14 residues. Germline lookup yields CDR1 SGHVS and CDR2 FQNEAQ. The V gene lost 4 bases and the J gene lost 5 bases, with 12 bases spanning the gap. CDR3 sequence reads: CASSSVDSYQPQHF. The CDR3, as DNA: TGTGCCAGCAGCTCCGTGGACAGCTATCAGCCCCAGCATTTT.

The chain uses TRBV5-4 and TRBJ2-1; 7 bases match TRBD1. This CDR3 has 15 residues. CDR1 and CDR2 (germline): SGHNT, YYREEE (reference sequence). Trimming removed 0 bases from V and 5 bases from J; junction bases left unmatched: 5. In DNA, the CDR3 is TGTGCCAGCAGCTTGGTTGGACAGGACCACAATGAGCAGTTCTTC. Its translation: CASSLVGQDHNEQFF.

J is TRBJ2-7 and V is TRBV15; TRBD2 matches at 8 bases. This CDR3 is 14 amino acids long. The germline V gene has CDR1 LNHNV and CDR2 YYDKDF (reference sequence). Trimming took 4 bases from V and 2 from J; bases not matched to a gene: 4. Here the CDR3 DNA reads TGTGCCACCAGCATGAGCGGGAGCGCCTACGAGCAGTACGTC. Encoded protein: CATSMSGSAYEQYV.

This chain uses TRBV4-2 with TRBJ2-1; 7 bases match TRBD2. J gave up 5 bases and V 1 base, and 5 bases lay outside the gene matches. Looked up from germline, CDR1 is LGHNA and CDR2 is YNFKEQ. The CDR3 covers 15 residues. CDR3 in amino acids: CASSQGSGVDNEQFF. The CDR3 nucleotides read TGTGCCAGCAGCCAAGGCAGCGGGGTCGACAATGAGCAGTTCTTC.

This chain connects TRBV28 to TRBJ2-7, with 11 bases aligning to TRBD2. Germline loops: CDR1 MDHEN, CDR2 SYDVKM. The CDR3 length is 16 residues. With V trimmed by 3 bases and J by 6 bases, 10 bases remained unmatched. This chain's CDR3 is CASSFRLAGGAGEQYV. CDR3 bases: TGTGCCAGCAGTTTCCGGCTAGCGGGAGGTGCCGGCGAGCAGTACGTC.

The chain combines TRBV18 with TRBJ2-5; D is uncertain. Per germline, CDR1 KGHSH and CDR2 LQKENI. Trimming pared 8 bases from V and 1 base from J, leaving 20 bases between. There are 16 residues in the CDR3. In DNA form, the CDR3 reads TGTGCCAGCGCCCACCCCTCCCTGGAGAGCCAAGAGACCCAGTACTTC. Its translation: CASAHPSLESQETQYF.

The chain is built from TRBV6-6 and TRBJ1-1; D perhaps matches TRBD1 (6 bases). V lost 6 bases, J lost 5 bases, and 16 bases lay in between. Germline assignment: CDR1 MNHNY and CDR2 SVGAGI (reference sequence). The CDR3 length is 14 residues. The chain's CDR3 is CASSPRKGGTEAFF. The CDR3 region has the DNA TGTGCCAGCAGCCCTCGAAAGGGGGGGACTGAAGCTTTCTTT.

The chain is built from TRBV28 and TRBJ1-3, with TRBD1 matching 11 bases. The CDR3 contains 15 residues. J gave up 8 bases and V 3 bases, and 6 bases lay outside the gene matches. The germline V gene encodes CDR1 MDHEN and CDR2 SYDVKM. DNA for the CDR3: TGTGCCAGCAGTTTGTACCGGGACAGGGGGGACACCATATATTTT. It specifies CASSLYRDRGDTIYF.

The chain employs TRBV29-1 and TRBJ2-7; 11 nucleotides line up with TRBD2. The V and J ends lost 1 base and 1 base, in that order; junction bases with no gene match: 6. The V gene's germline CDR1 is SQVTM and CDR2 ANQGSEA. CDR3 size: 16 residues. CDR3 nucleotides: TGCAGCGTTGAAGGTCTAGCGGGAGGACGATCCTACGAGCAGTACTTC. This gives the protein CSVEGLAGGRSYEQYF.

The rearrangement joins TRBV2 to TRBJ1-4; TRBD1 agrees at 7 bases. The ends lost 6 bases at V and 2 bases at J; junction bases unmatched: 6. Looked up from germline, CDR1 is SNHLY and CDR2 is FYNNEI. CDR3 length: 15 residues. The CDR3 loop is CASSYRGSTNEKLFF. The CDR3 DNA reads as TGTGCCAGCAGCTACAGGGGTTCGACTAATGAAAAACTGTTTTTT.

This chain connects TRBV5-1 to TRBJ2-1; 8 positions match TRBD1. V shed 1 base and J 0 bases; nucleotides not matched to a gene: 3. Germline assignment: CDR1 SGHRS and CDR2 YFSETQ. The CDR3 is made up of 16 amino acids. As DNA, the CDR3 is TGCGCCAGCAGCTTGACCCAGGGGGCCTCCTACAATGAGCAGTTCTTC. Translating it yields CASSLTQGASYNEQFF.

The gene calls are TRBV6-1 and TRBJ1-5, with D possibly TRBD1 on 6 matching bases. The CDR3 contains 15 residues. Trimming removed 6 bases at V and 4 bases at J, with 16 bases between. The germline V gene encodes CDR1 MNHNS and CDR2 SASEGT. The CDR3 reads CASRAYGQQNQPQHF. The DNA for the CDR3 is TGTGCCAGCAGAGCCTACGGACAGCAAAATCAGCCCCAGCATTTT.

CDR3 sequence (DNA): TGTGCCAGCAGTGTGAGGAGACAGGAAGGGCAGCCCCAGCATTTT. Its protein product is CASSVRRQEGQPQHF. V usage is TRBV2 and J usage is TRBJ1-5, with D perhaps matching TRBD1 (6 bases). From germline, CDR1 is SNHLY and CDR2 FYNNEI. This CDR3 is 15 amino acids long. V dropped 4 bases and J dropped 7 bases, with 17 bases sitting between them.